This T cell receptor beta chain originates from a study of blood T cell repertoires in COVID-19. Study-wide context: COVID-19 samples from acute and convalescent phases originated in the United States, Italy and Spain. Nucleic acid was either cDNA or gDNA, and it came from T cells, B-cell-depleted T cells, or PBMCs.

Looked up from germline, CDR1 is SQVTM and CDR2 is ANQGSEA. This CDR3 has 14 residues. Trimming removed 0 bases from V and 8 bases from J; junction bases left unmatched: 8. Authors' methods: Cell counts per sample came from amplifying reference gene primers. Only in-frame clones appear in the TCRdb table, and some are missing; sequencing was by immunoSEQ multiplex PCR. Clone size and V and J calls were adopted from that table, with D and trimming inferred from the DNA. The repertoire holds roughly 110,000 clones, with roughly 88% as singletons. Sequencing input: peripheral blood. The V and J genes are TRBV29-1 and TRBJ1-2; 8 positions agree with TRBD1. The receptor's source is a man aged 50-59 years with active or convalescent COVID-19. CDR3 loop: CSVEDMDREGGYTF. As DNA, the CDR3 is TGCAGCGTTGAAGATATGGACAGGGAGGGCGGCTACACCTTC.